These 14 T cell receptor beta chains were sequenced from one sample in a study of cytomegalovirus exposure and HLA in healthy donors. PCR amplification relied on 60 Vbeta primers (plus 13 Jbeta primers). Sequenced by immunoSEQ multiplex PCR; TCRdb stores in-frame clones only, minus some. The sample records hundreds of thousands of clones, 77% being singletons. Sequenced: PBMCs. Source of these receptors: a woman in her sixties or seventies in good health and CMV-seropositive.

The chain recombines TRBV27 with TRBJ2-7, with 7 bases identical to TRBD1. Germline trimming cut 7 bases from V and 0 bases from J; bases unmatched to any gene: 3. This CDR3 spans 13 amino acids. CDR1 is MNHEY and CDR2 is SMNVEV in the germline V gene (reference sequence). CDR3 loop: CASTTGNSYEQYF. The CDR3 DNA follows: TGTGCCAGCACGACAGGGAACTCCTACGAGCAGTACTTC.

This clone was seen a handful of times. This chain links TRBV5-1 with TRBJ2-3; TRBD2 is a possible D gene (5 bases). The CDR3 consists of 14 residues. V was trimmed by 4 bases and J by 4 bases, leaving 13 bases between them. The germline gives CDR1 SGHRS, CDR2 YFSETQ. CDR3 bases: TGCGCCAGCAGCCTAAGGGAGTCCTCAGATACGCAGTATTTT. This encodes CASSLRESSDTQYF.

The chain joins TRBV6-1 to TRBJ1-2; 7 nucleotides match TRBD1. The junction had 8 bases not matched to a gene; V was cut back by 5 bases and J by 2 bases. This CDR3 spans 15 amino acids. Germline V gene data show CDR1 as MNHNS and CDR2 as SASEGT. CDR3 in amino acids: CASSRDREANYGYTF. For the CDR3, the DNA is TGTGCCAGCAGTCGAGACAGGGAGGCAAACTATGGCTACACCTTC.

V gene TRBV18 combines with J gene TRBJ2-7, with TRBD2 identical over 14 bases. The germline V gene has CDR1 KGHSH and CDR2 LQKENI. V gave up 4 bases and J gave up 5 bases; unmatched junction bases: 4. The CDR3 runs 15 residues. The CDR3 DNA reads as TGTGCCAGCTCACGACCGGGACTAGCGGGAGACGAGCAGTACTTC. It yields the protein CASSRPGLAGDEQYF.

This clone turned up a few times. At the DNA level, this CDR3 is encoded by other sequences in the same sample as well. The CDR3 DNA sequence: TGTGCCAGCAGTTACGGGCCCAGCTCCTACAATGAGCAGTTCTTC. Its translation is CASSYGPSSYNEQFF. V and J are TRBV6-5 and TRBJ2-1; the D is unclear. This CDR3 contains 15 residues. Germline values: CDR1 MNHEY, CDR2 SVGAGI. V lost 2 bases, J lost 0 bases, and 8 bases lay in between.

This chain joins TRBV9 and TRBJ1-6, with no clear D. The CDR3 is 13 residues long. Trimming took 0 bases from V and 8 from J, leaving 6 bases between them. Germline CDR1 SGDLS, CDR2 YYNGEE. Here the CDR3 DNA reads TGTGCCAGCAGCGTAGACACAGATTCACCCCTCCACTTT. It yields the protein CASSVDTDSPLHF.

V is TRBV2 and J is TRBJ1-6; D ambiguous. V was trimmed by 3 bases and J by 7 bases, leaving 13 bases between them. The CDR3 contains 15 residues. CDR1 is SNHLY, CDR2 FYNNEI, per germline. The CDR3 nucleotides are TGTGCCAGCAGTGACGACCATCCCGGGAATTCACCCCTCCACTTT. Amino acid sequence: CASSDDHPGNSPLHF.

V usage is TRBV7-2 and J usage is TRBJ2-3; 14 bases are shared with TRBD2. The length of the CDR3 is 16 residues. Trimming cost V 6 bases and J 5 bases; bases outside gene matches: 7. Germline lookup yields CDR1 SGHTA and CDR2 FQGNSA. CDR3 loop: CASREGLAGEGDTQYF. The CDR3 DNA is TGTGCCAGCAGAGAGGGACTAGCGGGGGAGGGAGATACGCAGTATTTT. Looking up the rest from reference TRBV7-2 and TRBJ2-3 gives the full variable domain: GAGVSQSPSNKVTEKGKDVELRCDPISGHTALYWYRQSLGQGLEFLIYFQGNSAPDKSGLPSDRFSAERTGGSVSTLTIQRTQQEDSAVYLCASREGLAGEGDTQYFGPGTRLTVL.

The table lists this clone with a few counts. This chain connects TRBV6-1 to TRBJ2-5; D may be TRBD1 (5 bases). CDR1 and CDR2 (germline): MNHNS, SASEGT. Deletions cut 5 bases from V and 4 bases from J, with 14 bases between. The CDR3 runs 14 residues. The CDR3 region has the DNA TGTGCCAGCAGTCCCGGCCAGGGCGTAGAGACCCAGTACTTC. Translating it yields CASSPGQGVETQYF.

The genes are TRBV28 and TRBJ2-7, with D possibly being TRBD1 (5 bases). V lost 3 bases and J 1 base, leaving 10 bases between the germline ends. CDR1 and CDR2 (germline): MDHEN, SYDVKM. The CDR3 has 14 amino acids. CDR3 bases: TGTGCCAGCAGTTTGGGCAGGGATTCCTACGAGCAGTACTTC. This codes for CASSLGRDSYEQYF.

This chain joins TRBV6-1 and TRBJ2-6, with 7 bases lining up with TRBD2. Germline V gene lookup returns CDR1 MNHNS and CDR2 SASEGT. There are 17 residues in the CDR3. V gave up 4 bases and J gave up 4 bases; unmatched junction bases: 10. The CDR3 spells CASSGRRGRVGANVLTF. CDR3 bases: TGTGCCAGCAGTGGTCGTAGAGGGAGGGTCGGGGCCAACGTCCTGACTTTC.

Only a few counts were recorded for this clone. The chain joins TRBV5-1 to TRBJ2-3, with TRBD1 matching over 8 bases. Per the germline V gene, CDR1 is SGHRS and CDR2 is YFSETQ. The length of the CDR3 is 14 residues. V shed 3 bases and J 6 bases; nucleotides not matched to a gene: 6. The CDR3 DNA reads TGCGCCAGCAGCTCTCCAGGGGGCGAGGATACGCAGTATTTT. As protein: CASSSPGGEDTQYF.

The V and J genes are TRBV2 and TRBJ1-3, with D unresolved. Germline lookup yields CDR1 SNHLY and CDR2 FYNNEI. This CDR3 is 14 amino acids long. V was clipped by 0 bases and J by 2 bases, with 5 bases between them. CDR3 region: CASSEAQAGNTIYF. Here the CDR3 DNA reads TGTGCCAGCAGTGAAGCTCAGGCTGGAAACACCATATATTTT.

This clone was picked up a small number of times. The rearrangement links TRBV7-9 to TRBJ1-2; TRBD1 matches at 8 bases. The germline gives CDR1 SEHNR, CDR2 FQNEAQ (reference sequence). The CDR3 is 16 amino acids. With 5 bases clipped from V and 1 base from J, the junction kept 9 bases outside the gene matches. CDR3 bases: TGTGCCAGCAGCGGACAGGGTGTCACGGTTAACTATGGCTACACCTTC. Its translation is CASSGQGVTVNYGYTF.